These 28 T cell receptor beta chains share one sample of origin, sequenced in a study of T cells in tumors after PD-1 blockade. The protocol was immunoSEQ multiplex PCR, while the TCRdb copy is restricted to in-frame clones and leaves out a portion. Counted here are fewer than 15,000 clones, about 69% occurring once; the ten biggest clones make up roughly 26%. Source: tumor tissue, taken before anti-PD-1 treatment. The origin of the receptors is a human donor with cutaneous squamous cell carcinoma.

This CDR3 is CASSLRPSGGSTDTQYF. CDR3 DNA sequence: TGTGCCAGCAGCTTAAGGCCTAGCGGAGGGAGCACAGATACGCAGTATTTT. The genes are TRBV7-2 and TRBJ2-3, with 7 positions matching TRBD2. The CDR3 runs 17 residues. The germline gives CDR1 SGHTA, CDR2 FQGNSA. Germline trimming cut 2 bases from V and 0 bases from J; bases unmatched to any gene: 8.

The chain uses TRBV7-2 and TRBJ2-2; the match to TRBD2 covers 8 bases. The V gene's germline CDR1 is SGHTA and CDR2 FQGNSA. Germline trimming cut 2 bases from V and 5 bases from J; bases unmatched to any gene: 4. The CDR3 sequence is 15 residues long. CDR3 nucleotides: TGTGCCAGCAGCTTATTAGCTAGCGGGACCGGGGAGCTGTTTTTT. Translation: CASSLLASGTGELFF.

The rearrangement uses TRBV5-5 and TRBJ1-2; 9 positions match TRBD1. There are 17 residues in the CDR3. Germline CDR1 is SGHKS and CDR2 is YYEKEE (reference sequence). J lost 8 bases, V lost 3 bases, and 17 bases had no gene match. The chain's CDR3 is CASSSGFGGQGKYGYTF. The CDR3 DNA sequence: TGTGCCAGCAGCTCTGGCTTTGGGGGACAGGGAAAATACGGCTACACCTTC.

The gene calls are TRBV5-4 and TRBJ2-1; 11 nucleotides match TRBD1. The V and J ends lost 0 bases and 9 bases, in that order; junction bases with no gene match: 5. Germline CDR1 is SGHNT and CDR2 is YYREEE (reference sequence). The CDR3 extends over 15 amino acids. The CDR3 bases are TGTGCCAGCAGCTTGGGGGGACAGGGGGACGCTGAGCAGTTCTTC. Translated: CASSLGGQGDAEQFF. The variable domain in full, with the rest retrieved from reference TRBV5-4 and TRBJ2-1, is ETGVTQSPTHLIKTRGQQVTLRCSSQSGHNTVSWYQQALGQGPQFIFQYYREEENGRGNFPPRFSGLQFPNYSSELNVNALELDDSALYLCASSLGGQGDAEQFFGPGTRLTVL.

The rearrangement joins TRBV2 to TRBJ1-1; D unclear. Germline V gene sequence: CDR1 SNHLY, CDR2 FYNNEI. The CDR3 spans 13 residues. V dropped 3 bases and J dropped 1 base, with 6 bases sitting between them. CDR3 region: CASSDGQNTEAFF. The CDR3 DNA follows: TGTGCCAGCAGTGACGGTCAGAACACTGAAGCTTTCTTT.

There are a few counts of this clone. This chain joins TRBV12-3 or TRBV12-4 and TRBJ2-7; D possibly corresponds to TRBD1 (5 bases). The CDR3 is 12 residues long. With 6 bases removed from V and 6 bases from J, the gap between germline ends came to 12 bases. This CDR3 is CASSLRDGEQYF. The CDR3 DNA sequence: TGTGCCAGCAGCCTCAGGGATGGCGAGCAGTACTTC.

The chain combines TRBV6-2 or TRBV6-3 with TRBJ2-2; no clear D gene. CDR3 length: 15 amino acids. Between the trimmed V and J ends, which lost 3 bases and 3 bases, there was a span of 11 bases. Germline CDR1 reads MNHEY; CDR2 reads SVGEGT. The DNA of the CDR3 is TGTGCCAGCAGTTATAAGGAAGGGCACACCGGGGAGCTGTTTTTT. Its translation is CASSYKEGHTGELFF.

The CDR3 DNA reads as TGTGCCACCAGTGATTGCTTGGGATGGACAGGGTGGGACACTGAAGCTTTCTTT. Translation: CATSDCLGWTGWDTEAFF. The chain carries TRBV24-1 and TRBJ1-1, with 8 positions matching TRBD1. The trim removed 2 bases at V and 3 bases at J, leaving 13 bases unmatched. The CDR3 runs to 18 residues. The germline CDR1 and CDR2 sequences are KGHDR and SFDVKD.

The chain employs TRBV12-5 and TRBJ2-1; possibly TRBD1 for D (5 bases). The germline gives CDR1 LGHNT, CDR2 FRNRAP. V was cut by 1 base and J by 0 bases, with 7 bases left in between. The CDR3 contains 15 residues. This chain's CDR3 is CASGLGQSSYNEQFF. CDR3 DNA sequence: TGTGCTAGTGGTTTGGGACAGAGCTCCTACAATGAGCAGTTCTTC.

CDR3 in DNA: TGTGCCAGCTCACCCCCGGCGGGAGGGCCGGGATTGATCGAGCAGTACTTC. Protein product: CASSPPAGGPGLIEQYF. This chain connects TRBV18 to TRBJ2-7; TRBD2 matches 9 bases. V lost 3 bases to trimming and J lost 6 bases; unmatched junction nucleotides: 15. This CDR3 has 17 residues. Germline-derived CDR1 and CDR2 are KGHSH and LQKENI.

In its sample, this clone was seen a few times. The V call is TRBV4-3, the J call TRBJ2-2; D is uncertain. This CDR3 contains 14 residues. V lost 1 base to trimming and J lost 6 bases, with 9 bases between them. Germline-derived CDR1 and CDR2 are LGHNA and YSLEER. This CDR3 is CASSQVLGSGELFF. Here the CDR3 DNA reads TGCGCCAGCAGCCAAGTGTTGGGGTCCGGGGAGCTGTTTTTT.

This chain links TRBV7-8 with TRBJ2-1; D not resolved. V lost 8 bases and J 2 bases, leaving 13 bases between the germline ends. Germline assignment: CDR1 SGHVS and CDR2 FQNEAQ. The CDR3 spans 14 residues. CDR3 bases: TGTGCCAGCCTTCGGTCTCCGACCTACAATGAGCAGTTCTTC. Amino acids: CASLRSPTYNEQFF.

The chain couples TRBV19 to TRBJ2-3, with TRBD2 identical over 12 bases. This CDR3 region has 17 residues. Unmatched junction bases numbered 5, after V lost 4 bases and J lost 0 bases. Germline V gene sequence: CDR1 LNHDA, CDR2 SQIVND (reference sequence). The CDR3 here is CASSKASGGASTDTQYF. In nucleotides, the CDR3 is TGTGCCAGTAGTAAAGCTAGCGGGGGGGCTAGCACAGATACGCAGTATTTT.

The chain joins TRBV2 to TRBJ1-2; D gene ambiguous. V lost 4 bases and J lost 5, with 8 bases in between. The CDR3 extends over 12 amino acids. Germline loops: CDR1 SNHLY, CDR2 FYNNEI. The CDR3 spells CASSASGYGYTF. Written as DNA, the CDR3 is TGTGCCAGCAGTGCTTCAGGATATGGCTACACCTTC.

By proportion, this clone is medium-sized. The V call is TRBV2, the J call TRBJ1-5, with 8 bases matching TRBD1. The germline V gene has CDR1 SNHLY and CDR2 FYNNEI. V shed 3 bases, J shed 1 base, and the junction held 5 bases outside the gene matches. This CDR3 is 16 amino acids long. CDR3 sequence reads: CASSERQGASNQPQHF. CDR3 nucleotide sequence: TGTGCCAGCAGTGAGCGTCAGGGGGCCAGCAATCAGCCCCAGCATTTT.

This clone was seen more than once but under ten times. Since a much larger clone is just one base distant, this may be a read error. The V and J genes are TRBV5-1 and TRBJ2-7, with D uncertain. Trimming removed 4 bases at V and 4 bases at J, with 12 bases between. Germline V gene sequence: CDR1 SGHRS, CDR2 YFSETQ. The CDR3 is 13 residues long. The chain's CDR3 is CASSLSTGYEQYF. In DNA, the CDR3 is TGCGCCAGCAGCCTTTCAACCGGGTACGAGCAGTACTTC.

The CDR3 DNA reads TGTGCCAGCAGCCCTTTCGTGCGGGAGGGAGATACGCAGTATTTT. This codes for CASSPFVREGDTQYF. This chain connects TRBV7-8 to TRBJ2-3, with 9 bases matching TRBD2. The CDR3 runs 15 residues. Germline assignment: CDR1 SGHVS and CDR2 FQNEAQ. V trimming: 5 bases; J trimming: 5 bases; junction bases outside the gene matches: 8.

This clone was seen a single time. This chain links TRBV7-8 with TRBJ2-3; 12 bases are shared with TRBD2. The CDR3 is 21 residues long. Germline V gene data show CDR1 as SGHVS and CDR2 as FQNEAQ. With 4 bases clipped from V and 0 bases from J, the junction kept 17 bases outside the gene matches. The CDR3 bases are TGTGCCAGCAGCTCCGCGAGACTAGCGGGGGTGCGCGGGTCGAGCACAGATACGCAGTATTTT. It encodes CASSSARLAGVRGSSTDTQYF.

V and J are TRBV7-6 and TRBJ2-3; D is unclear. V lost 1 base and J lost 5, with 4 bases in between. The CDR3 sequence is 12 residues long. The germline V gene encodes CDR1 SGHVS and CDR2 FNYEAQ. Here the CDR3 reads CASSLGRDTQYF. Here the CDR3 DNA reads TGTGCCAGCAGCTTAGGACGAGATACGCAGTATTTT.

This rearrangement joins TRBV19 to TRBJ2-1; D is possibly TRBD2 (7 bases). V lost 6 bases to trimming and J lost 4 bases, with 25 bases between them. The CDR3 contains 18 residues. Germline V CDR1 and CDR2: LNHDA, SQIVND (reference sequence). CDR3 loop: CASSVGGARSLPYNEQFF. CDR3 bases: TGTGCCAGTAGCGTAGGGGGGGCGCGGAGCCTCCCGTACAATGAGCAGTTCTTC.

This clone is categorized as medium-sized. The chain carries TRBV7-8 and TRBJ2-2, with D hard to call. Germline CDR1 is SGHVS and CDR2 is FQNEAQ. The V end was cut by 1 base, the J end by 5 bases, with 5 bases between. The length of the CDR3 is 13 residues. The CDR3 DNA is TGTGCCAGCAGCTTAGACGGTACCGGGGAGCTGTTTTTT. Its protein is CASSLDGTGELFF.

This chain joins TRBV2 and TRBJ1-5; 7 bases line up with TRBD1. Germline values: CDR1 SNHLY, CDR2 FYNNEI. Unmatched junction bases numbered 5, after V lost 6 bases and J lost 6 bases. The CDR3 runs to 13 residues. The CDR3 spells CASSKQGLQPQHF. CDR3 in DNA: TGTGCCAGCAGCAAACAGGGGCTTCAGCCCCAGCATTTT.

The V gene is TRBV27, the J gene TRBJ2-3, with 9 nucleotides matching TRBD2. Germline loops: CDR1 MNHEY, CDR2 SMNVEV (reference sequence). The CDR3 covers 17 residues. Trimming at V came to 5 bases and at J to 3 bases, leaving 12 bases not matched to a gene. In nucleotides, the CDR3 is TGTGCCAGCAGTCCCCGGGGCGGGAGGGCCGGAACAGATACGCAGTATTTT. It yields the protein CASSPRGGRAGTDTQYF.

The rearrangement uses TRBV5-8 and TRBJ1-2; D gene ambiguous. V dropped 3 bases and J dropped 4 bases, with 10 bases sitting between them. CDR1 and CDR2 from the germline V gene are SGHTS and YDEGEE. The CDR3 length is 13 residues. The CDR3 spells CASSSARTYGYTF. DNA of the CDR3: TGTGCCAGCAGCTCGGCCAGAACCTATGGCTACACCTTC.

V usage is TRBV10-3 and J usage is TRBJ2-1, with 11 positions matching TRBD2. After removal of 4 bases from V and 7 bases from J, the junction contained 3 bases not matched to a gene. The CDR3 sequence is 14 residues long. Germline assignment: CDR1 ENHRY and CDR2 SYGVKD. CDR3 bases: TGTGCCATCAGTGCACTAGCGGGAGCGAATGAGCAGTTCTTC. Amino acids: CAISALAGANEQFF.

By share of the sample, this clone is medium-sized. The chain couples TRBV2 to TRBJ1-2; 8 bases line up with TRBD1. The CDR3 is made up of 14 amino acids. The germline CDR1 and CDR2 sequences are SNHLY and FYNNEI. V dropped 6 bases and J dropped 6; count of bases not matched to a gene: 9. The CDR3 region is CASRRTGNSDGYTF. The CDR3, as DNA: TGTGCCAGCAGGAGGACAGGGAATTCGGATGGCTACACCTTC.

In this sample, this clone turned up a few times. The sample has other DNA sequences that encode this CDR3 too. The J gene is TRBJ2-2, the V gene TRBV5-6; 9 bases match TRBD2. The CDR3 spans 14 residues. Trimming at V came to 4 bases and at J to 8 bases, leaving 6 bases not matched to a gene. The germline gives CDR1 SGHDT, CDR2 YYEEEE. CDR3 nucleotide sequence: TGTGCCAGCAGCCCAACTCTAGCGGGGGGGGAGCTGTTTTTT. Translating it yields CASSPTLAGGELFF.

In its sample, this clone was seen a few times. The chain carries TRBV7-9 and TRBJ1-6; no definite D call. This CDR3 is 14 amino acids long. The V end lost 2 bases, the J end lost 5 bases, and 7 bases lay between the germline ends. The germline gives CDR1 SEHNR, CDR2 FQNEAQ (reference sequence). The CDR3 coding sequence is TGTGCCAGCAGCTTACTGGAAAATAATTCACCCCTCCACTTT. This translates into CASSLLENNSPLHF.